These T cell receptor beta chains were read from a single sample in a study of OX40 agonist ivuxolimab in advanced cancers. Generated by immunoSEQ multiplex PCR, the TCRdb table keeps only in-frame clones and is missing some. The table records some 70,000 clones, less than 95% of them present only once. The sequencing used CD4+ or CD8+ T cells sorted from blood, collected in a trial of the OX40 agonist ivuxolimab. The source is an adult with an advanced solid tumor such as melanoma, head and neck, liver or kidney cancer. Each CDR3 is given with its conserved first and last residue. The D gene is left open where the match is weak. Clone size is stated in some rows and not others, as once, few, many or a class when expanded.

>TRBV10-2|TRBJ1-5|15|NA|NA
TGCGCCAGCAGTTTTAGAGGGGATAGCAATCAGCCCCAGCATTTT
CASSFRGDSNQPQHF
>TRBV18|TRBJ2-2|17|NA|NA
TGTGCCAGCTCCCAAAACGGACAGACCACGAACACCGGGGAGCTGTTTTTT
CASSQNGQTTNTGELFF
>TRBV5-1|TRBJ1-3|14|once|NA
TGCGCCAGCAGCGAGACGGGGGGAGGAAACACCATATATTTT
CASSETGGGNTIYF
>TRBV5-1|TRBJ1-3|14|NA|TRBD1
TGCGCCAGCAGCATAGGGGGCGCTGAGGACACCATATATTTT
CASSIGGAEDTIYF
>TRBV12-5|TRBJ1-2|13|NA|NA
TGTGCTAGTGGCATGGCGGGGGGGTATGGCTACACCTTC
CASGMAGGYGYTF
>TRBV12-5|TRBJ1-5|14|NA|TRBD1
TGTGCTAGTGGACAGGGGGTTGGCAATCAGCCCCAGCATTTT
CASGQGVGNQPQHF
>TRBV7-9|TRBJ1-6|12|NA|NA
TGTGCCAGCAGCGCAGAAGGTTCACCCCTCCACTTT
CASSAEGSPLHF
>TRBV27|TRBJ1-4|13|NA|NA
TGTGCCAGCAGTCGCCGCCGGGATGAAAAACTGTTTTTT
CASSRRRDEKLFF
>TRBV7-2|TRBJ2-4|16|NA|NA
TGTGCCAGCAGCTTAGACTACGACAGATCCAAAAACATTCAGTACTTC
CASSLDYDRSKNIQYF
>TRBV4-1|TRBJ1-1|16|NA|NA
TGCGCCAGCAGCCAAGTTTGGGCAGACCTGAACACTGAAGCTTTCTTT
CASSQVWADLNTEAFF
>TRBV5-1|TRBJ2-1|16|NA|NA
TGCGCCAGCAGCTTGGGTAATAGCGGAAAGATTAATGAGCAGTTCTTC
CASSLGNSGKINEQFF
>TRBV11-3|TRBJ2-3|14|NA|TRBD2
TGTGCCAGCAGCTACCAAGCGGGAGCAGATACGCAGTATTTT
CASSYQAGADTQYF
>TRBV4-1|TRBJ2-7|14|NA|NA
TGCGCCAGCAGCCAAGATATCGGTATCTACGAGCAGTACTTC
CASSQDIGIYEQYF
>TRBV18|TRBJ1-6|16|NA|NA
TGTGCCAGCTCACCAAACAGTCTAAAGGCTAATTCACCCCTCCACTTT
CASSPNSLKANSPLHF
>TRBV5-1|TRBJ2-5|15|once|TRBD2
TGCGCCAGCAGCTTGTTGCGGGAGAGCGGAGAGACCCAGTACTTC
CASSLLRESGETQYF
>TRBV11-2|TRBJ2-7|16|NA|NA
TGTGCCAGCAGCTTAGGATCGTGGGGGAGCTCCTACGAGCAGTACTTC
CASSLGSWGSSYEQYF
>TRBV19|TRBJ2-1|15|NA|NA
TGTGCCAGTAGTGGACTTGCCCAAATTAACAATGAGCAGTTCTTC
CASSGLAQINNEQFF
>TRBV6-6|TRBJ2-6|15|NA|NA
TGTGCCAGCAGTTACAAGCCCTCTGGGGCCAACGTCCTGACTTTC
CASSYKPSGANVLTF
>TRBV9|TRBJ2-3|14|NA|NA
TGTGCCAGCAGCGTAGGAGGGGGTAAAGATACGCAGTATTTT
CASSVGGGKDTQYF
>TRBV11-3|TRBJ2-3|17|NA|TRBD2
TGTGCCAGCAGCTCCTGGAAGGGCGGGAGTAGCACAGATACGCAGTATTTT
CASSSWKGGSSTDTQYF
>TRBV2|TRBJ2-3|12|NA|NA
TGTGCCAGCAGTCCGGGCACAGATACGCAGTATTTT
CASSPGTDTQYF
>TRBV5-8|TRBJ2-5|16|NA|TRBD2
TGTGCCAGCAGCCGCGGACTAGCGGGGGGTCAAGAGACCCAGTACTTC
CASSRGLAGGQETQYF
>TRBV5-1|TRBJ1-1|14|NA|NA
TGCGCCAGCAGCTTGGTTGGAGGGGACACTGAAGCTTTCTTT
CASSLVGGDTEAFF
>TRBV2|TRBJ2-1|14|NA|TRBD1
TGTGCCAGCAGCCTAGACAGGGGTTACAATGAGCAGTTCTTC
CASSLDRGYNEQFF
>TRBV10-3|TRBJ1-2|13|NA|TRBD1
TGTGCCATCAGAGACGGACAGGTCTCGAGCTACACCTTC
CAIRDGQVSSYTF
>TRBV2|TRBJ2-5|14|NA|NA
TGTGCCAGCAGTGTCTCCTTGACCCAAGAGACCCAGTACTTC
CASSVSLTQETQYF
>TRBV7-3|TRBJ2-3|14|NA|NA
TGTGCCAGCAGCTTAGGTGGTGCCTGGAATGAGCAGTATTTT
CASSLGGAWNEQYF